The 7 T cell receptor beta chains reported below all come from one sample, sequenced in a study of blood T cell repertoires in COVID-19. Only in-frame clones appear in the TCRdb table, and some are missing; sequencing was by immunoSEQ multiplex PCR. The top ten clones hold about 4.4% of a sample with 150,000 to 200,000 clones, 88% of them seen once. The sequencing input was peripheral blood. The receptors shown here come from a human donor in a cohort sampled during active COVID-19.

This chain joins TRBV19 and TRBJ1-5, with D maybe TRBD1 (6 bases). The CDR3 has 16 residues. Germline values: CDR1 LNHDA, CDR2 SQIVND (reference sequence). The V end was cut by 3 bases, the J end by 2 bases, with 14 bases between. Here the CDR3 DNA reads TGTGCCAGTAGTATTCAAACAGGGCGCGGCAATCAGCCCCAGCATTTT. Protein: CASSIQTGRGNQPQHF.

The chain joins TRBV4-3 to TRBJ2-3; 8 bases are shared with TRBD2. Germline CDR1 is LGHNA and CDR2 is YSLEER. V gave up 0 bases and J gave up 4 bases; unmatched junction bases: 9. The CDR3 runs to 17 residues. This chain's CDR3 is CASSQDLPGGGSDTQYF. The CDR3 DNA reads TGCGCCAGCAGCCAAGATCTCCCCGGGGGGGGATCAGATACGCAGTATTTT.

CDR3 loop: CASSGAGSYEQYF. CDR3 nucleotide sequence: TGTGCCAGCAGTGGGGCAGGGTCCTACGAGCAGTACTTC. V and J are TRBV25-1 and TRBJ2-7; D may be TRBD1 (5 bases). Per the germline V gene, CDR1 is MGHDK and CDR2 is SYGVNS. The germline V and J ends were trimmed by 4 bases and 1 base, with 8 bases remaining between them. This CDR3 comprises 13 residues.

Remarks on this clone: A read error may account for a junction end that differs from germline. The gene calls are TRBV3-1 (or the pseudogene TRBV3-2) and TRBJ2-7, with TRBD1 matching 8 bases. Germline lookup yields CDR1 LGHDT and CDR2 YNNKEL (reference sequence). CDR3 length: 12 residues. The CDR3 sequence: CASSPGQGHRDF. In DNA form, the CDR3 reads TGTGCCAGCAGCCCCGGACAGGGACATAGGGACTTC.

This clone showed up just once. The V and J genes are TRBV6-2 or TRBV6-3 and TRBJ1-2; TRBD1 aligns across 9 bases. Germline assignment: CDR1 MNHEY and CDR2 SVGEGT. V trimming: 2 bases; J trimming: 4 bases; junction bases outside the gene matches: 2. The CDR3 is 14 amino acids. Here the CDR3 DNA reads TGTGCCAGCAGTTACGGGACAGGGTTCTATGGCTACACCTTC. As protein: CASSYGTGFYGYTF.

The chain carries TRBV19 and TRBJ2-1; D is perhaps TRBD2 (7 bases). The CDR3 length is 13 residues. V lost 3 bases, J lost 8 bases, and 11 bases lay in between. Germline assignment: CDR1 LNHDA and CDR2 SQIVND (reference sequence). The CDR3 is CASSMGGGYEQFF. In DNA form, the CDR3 reads TGTGCCAGTAGTATGGGGGGGGGCTATGAGCAGTTCTTC.

V gene TRBV6-4 combines with J gene TRBJ2-2; TRBD1 matches 7 bases. J lost 3 bases, V lost 7 bases, and 8 bases had no gene match. The germline CDR1 and CDR2 sequences are MRHNA and SNTAGT. The CDR3 runs 15 residues. CDR3 in amino acids: CASKHRTGDTGELFF. The CDR3 nucleotides are TGTGCCAGCAAACATCGGACAGGCGACACCGGGGAGCTGTTTTTT.